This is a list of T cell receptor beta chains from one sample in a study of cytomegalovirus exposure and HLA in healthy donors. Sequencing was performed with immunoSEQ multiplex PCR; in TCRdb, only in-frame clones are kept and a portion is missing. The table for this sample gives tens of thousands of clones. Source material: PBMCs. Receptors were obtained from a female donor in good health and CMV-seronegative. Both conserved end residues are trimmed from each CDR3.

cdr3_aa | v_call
AQARRLSAYEQY | TRBV5-3
ASSLQSWTGGVDTEAF | TRBV4-1
AWSVAGAPDTQY | TRBV30
ASSGDRGPRYT | TRBV11-2
ASSLWGQGPDEQY | TRBV5-1
AWMKLSGLAGYEQY | TRBV30
ASSSDRVWNTEAF | TRBV7-3
ASSQDRAGGIEQY | TRBV4-3
ASSPGTPPYEQY | TRBV18
ATSGGLAGSNEQY | TRBV15
ASTRGQGNQPQH | TRBV19
APHGGPSWYEQY | TRBV19
ATSRDSTPRLETQY | TRBV15
ASSLPQGQDYGYT | TRBV28
ASTSDRGERNEQY | TRBV28
ASSILAGVGETQY | TRBV19
ASRSTGDPNSRLT | TRBV6-6
ASRIQAHSSYEQY | TRBV5-1
ASSLVGRQGYTGELF | TRBV7-9
ASSVDRAGVAF | TRBV5-1
ASKTRGGAETQY | TRBV6-5
ASSPTVGGGLGAF | TRBV6-1
ASSTGPTNEKLF | TRBV4-2
ASSLGVSAEQY | TRBV5-1
ASSLFGTGDIEAF | TRBV5-4
ASSQGGGAAETQY | TRBV4-1
ASSQDTLAGDPAYEQY | TRBV4-2
ATTLEGRQPQH | TRBV6-6
ASGGTGGSYEQY | TRBV7-2
ASTGDSEKLF | TRBV2
ASSQDMGYGYT | TRBV19
ASSLDPGVRNAEAF | TRBV5-4
ASSQANTDTQY | TRBV18
ASSFQGVTGELF | TRBV5-4
ASSKRVAQGYGYT | TRBV21-1
ASSEAQGGAYNSPLH | TRBV6-1
ACGTVNTEAF | TRBV30
ASSGEEGPGSTDTQY | TRBV28
ASSVAASLSSYEQY | TRBV9
ASSQTVSIKGGSPLH | TRBV11-2
ASSQDLRSDTQY | TRBV4-2
ASKQGTVSTEAF | TRBV19
ASRIRGGGGYT | TRBV6-5
AWSEGGRETQY | TRBV30
ASSPDRAYGYT | TRBV5-6
ATSRGAGGFYSEAF | TRBV15
AWGAGDNEQF | TRBV30
ASSQEGSGGHYEQY | TRBV4-1
ASSDIHRTGRYGYT | TRBV9
AWMTGVDTQY | TRBV30
ASSSGQGSGGIQY | TRBV6-5
ASSPSGSRETQY | TRBV7-9
ASSVWVLNLDNEQF | TRBV9
ATSREGGLGTEAF | TRBV15
ASSPVAGTNEKLF | TRBV18